This T cell receptor (beta chain) was found in a study of shared clonotypes between healthy human individuals (dated by TCRdb to 2020 to 2022). Study-wide context: The cohort comprised two women and a few men aged 18 to 49 years. To estimate repertoire size and how much clonotype sharing occurs between individuals, the study deeply sequenced the blood TCR repertoires of about five healthy adults. For each donor, CD4 naive and CD4 memory were each run on three plates, CD8 naive on two plates, and CD8 memory on one plate. Different laboratories and diverse techniques were used to prepare libraries and sequence TCR repertoires, to increase sequencing depth and limit assay-specific biases. Leukapheresis yielded between about 0.94 and 8.9 billion PBMCs per donor. General study outcomes and caveats: The small number of donors limited the genetic and exposure-history diversity represented. Compared with non-shared clonotypes, clonotypes shared by all four sorted-subset donors had higher generation probabilities. Larger estimated clonotype richness was generally found for naive subsets than for memory subsets. Pairwise subsampling led to the expectation that sequencing depth would affect the degree of clonotype sharing among donors. Sampling was restricted to blood, and TCR repertoires in tissues likely differ from the TCR repertoires found in blood. Incomplete sequencing was indicated by rarefaction of sorted-subset datasets, despite the large sequencing depth. Sharing across a few donors was observed for about 4.8% of naive CD4, less than 4% of naive CD8, around 2.5% of memory CD4, and less than 0.45% of memory CD8 clonotypes.

The donors were healthy, HIV-negative adults who had no recently reported acute infections or vaccinations. All donors were Caucasian adults living in Nashville, Tennessee, USA. CD4+ T cells were enriched by magnetic negative selection; naive cells were then positively selected on CD45RA, and the negative fraction formed the memory subset. After blood collection by leukapheresis, PBMCs were isolated using Ficoll-Histopaque density gradient centrifugation and then cryopreserved in the vapor phase of liquid nitrogen. Analytical flow cytometry was used to check the purity and quantity of every magnetically sorted T cell population. From each sorted fraction, genomic DNA was isolated and quantified by UV absorbance on a Nanodrop 2000c. Concerning this clone: Its antigen remains unidentified. No clone much larger than this one lies a single base away; base qualities are absent. The same CDR3 also results from other DNA sequences found in this sample.

Germline trimming: 3 bases from V, 0 bases from J; junction bases outside gene matches: 5. CDR1 KGHSH and CDR2 LQKENI were looked up in the germline V gene. Including cysteine and phenylalanine, the CDR3 has 15 amino acids. The entry retains the CDR3 DNA only, 45 bases that are in frame from base 1. TCR CDR3 regions were amplified from genomic DNA by multiplex PCR using the deep immunoSEQ assay. For each cell subset, the extracted genomic DNA was distributed evenly across all wells of several immunoSEQ 96-well plates, and each plate served as one replicate. For sorted subsets, around 0.2 ug genomic DNA, equal to tens of thousands of T cell genomes, was loaded into each replicate PCR. Purified libraries were quantified with a Qubit 3.0 fluorometer, sized on a Bioanalyzer 2100, and re-quantified with the KAPA Library Quantification kit. Each immunoSEQ 96-well plate was sequenced on its own single-read 150-cycle Illumina NextSeq 550 flow cell. Per the authors' processing: Because only junctional sequences without quality scores were contained in the immunoSEQ output, filtering matching that applied to full-length reads could not be performed. Sequences were annotated with PyIR, a Python wrapper for IgBLAST v1.9, using IMGT germline references to assign V/J genes and CDR3. Reads were filtered out if the reads had weak V/J assignments (E-value above 1e-6), no CDR3, stop codons, out-of-frame junctions, or ambiguous translated residues. A V3J clonotype was defined by an identical inferred V gene, J gene, and CDR3 amino acid sequence. Percentage overlap between repertoires was computed as shared unique clonotypes divided by the size of the smaller repertoire. Repertoire richness was assessed with RTK rarefaction, the Chao1 estimator, and Recon v2.1 estimates of unobserved clonotypes. Generation probabilities for all TCRbeta clonotypes obtained by the gDNA method from a handful of donors were computed using OLGA. Imported from immuneACCESS, the table was reduced by TCRdb to in-frame sequences with V and J called. These copies leave out some clones; in studies compared against another copy, an unresolved V gene accounts for under half, and the cause of the remainder is not known. Clone size and V and J calls were adopted from that table, with D and trimming inferred from the DNA. The sample table contains more than 1.2 million clones; only one count was recorded for around 98.5% of them. The biggest ten clones account for approximately 0.4% of the sample.

The chain was built from TRBV18 and TRBJ2-7; a stretch of 7 junction bases matches TRBD1. This sequence was found in a man aged 30 to 39 in good health. The sequencing input was naive CD4+ T cells sorted from blood. Per the publication, the cell subset or site label means: CD45RA+ positively selected. The CDR3 in this case is CASSPRTGASYEQYF. The base sequence is TGTGCCAGCTCACCGAGAACAGGGGCCTCCTACGAGCAGTACTTC.